The sequence of this T cell receptor beta chain was determined in a study of T cell responses to AZD1222 COVID-19 vaccine. Study-level points and caveats: There were mostly white British donors and more females than males, and clonal diversity was possibly underestimated.

Clones were read by immunoSEQ multiplex PCR, and TCRdb kept only the in-frame ones, dropping some. The table lists roughly 100,000 clones, about 90% of them singletons, with less than 10% in the top ten. Comments on this clone: Its cognate antigen is unknown.

CDR3 length: 17 amino acids. In germline, CDR1 is SGHKS, CDR2 YYEKEE (reference sequence). With 2 bases removed from V and 3 bases from J, the gap between germline ends came to 18 bases. The receptor's source is an adult who received the AZD1222 COVID-19 vaccine. The J gene is TRBJ1-5, the V gene TRBV5-5; possible D gene TRBD1, 5 bases. The sequenced sample was peripheral blood, obtained 28 days after the second AZD1222 dose. CDR3 DNA: TGTGCCAGCAGCTTAACCGGGACGCGTCAGTACAATCAGCCCCAGCATTTT. Amino acid sequence: CASSLTGTRQYNQPQHF.